The clone carrying this TCR beta chain has more than one count but fewer than ten. Antigen unknown. One entry per CDR3 protein results from TCRdb running MiXCR on the reads. In the table there are approximately 730,000 distinct CDR3 sequences, about 27% of which are singletons. The sample comes from a study of T cell repertoires in cytomegalovirus infection. Overall study context: Recently described HLA-C-restricted plus well-studied HLA-B-restricted CMV epitopes were used. Public TCR beta signatures marked donors with CMV infection and the matching HLA. Findings of the study overall: Based on cumulative public TCR beta family frequency, carriers of CMV plus the relevant HLA were identified. There were HLA-C-restricted CMV-specific TCR beta clonotypes dominating the ex vivo response.

This clonotype was sampled from a human donor in good health (CMV status not recorded). Some clones in this sample may be carry-over from other donors' samples. Sample: cultured CD8+ T cells from PBMCs, taken from culture after CMV antigen stimulation.

The CDR3 region is CASSQRRYTEAFF. As DNA, the CDR3 is TGTGCCAGCAGCCAGCGGAGGTACACTGAAGCTTTCTTT. This sequence joins TRBV27 and TRBJ1-1; no definite D call. The V end lost 6 bases, the J end lost 3 bases, and 11 bases lay between the germline ends. CDR1 and CDR2 from the germline V gene are MNHEY and SMNVEV (reference sequence). The CDR3 runs 13 residues.